Listed here is a single T cell receptor beta chain. Different DNA sequences within this sample yield the same CDR3. These data are taken from a study of shared T cell receptors in the human thymus. CDR3 length: 13 residues. The germline gives CDR1 LNHDA, CDR2 SQIVND (reference sequence). Trimming took off 1 base at V and 3 bases at J, with 6 bases between the two ends. Method: immunoSEQ multiplex PCR; TCRdb's copy keeps in-frame clones and lacks some. This sample yields under 850,000 clones, of which 88% are seen a single time; 0.0095% to 0.013% belongs to the top ten. This sample also belongs to another study, concerning human thymus T cells. This second study notes: It looked as if thymic and blood repertoires used V and J genes in a biased way. Related studies found that unrelated individuals share highly overlapping thymic repertoires.

The V gene is TRBV19, the J gene TRBJ2-5; tentative D call: TRBD2 (6 bases). The source of this sequence is a boy under three years old with a congenital heart defect. The sequencing sample was made of thymocytes. The CDR3 sequence is CASSIAGEETQYF. The CDR3 DNA reads as TGTGCCAGTAGTATAGCGGGGGAAGAGACCCAGTACTTC.